These 7 T cell receptor beta chains were all obtained from the same sample, sequenced in a study of beta chain features in type 1 diabetes. Broader study findings: Patients with Type 1 diabetes showed moderately but significantly shorter TCRB CDR3s in all four CD4+ subsets.

These receptors have no identified antigens. Every bit of the isolated RNA underwent reverse transcription, so sequencing read expressed TCRB transcripts. TCRdb keeps only in-frame clones here, not all; method: immunoSEQ multiplex PCR. This sample has roughly 330,000 clones, with 13% found just once. The material sequenced was naive CD4+ T cells from blood. These receptors originate from a woman between 18 and 30 years old with type 1 diabetes.

V usage is TRBV5-4 and J usage is TRBJ2-1, with TRBD1 identical over 8 bases. Germline CDR1 SGHNT, CDR2 YYREEE (reference sequence). Trimming at V came to 5 bases and at J to 9 bases, leaving 10 bases not matched to a gene. This CDR3 is built from 14 residues. As DNA, the CDR3 is TGTGCCAGCAGTCCAGGGGGCCAATTGGGTGAGCAGTTCTTC. Translating gives CASSPGGQLGEQFF.

The rearrangement uses TRBV29-1 and TRBJ1-1, with D maybe TRBD1 (6 bases). CDR1 and CDR2 (germline): SQVTM, ANQGSEA. This CDR3 has 13 residues. Trimming took 3 bases from V and 8 from J, leaving 16 bases between them. In DNA, the CDR3 is TGCAGCGTTGATTCCCGGGGGGCTGGAGAAGCTTTCTTT. It encodes CSVDSRGAGEAFF.

There are a few counts of this clone. J is TRBJ2-7 and V is TRBV28; 9 positions agree with TRBD2. V was pared by 8 bases and J by 5 bases, with 7 bases of the junction left unmatched. Per the germline V gene, CDR1 is MDHEN and CDR2 is SYDVKM. The CDR3 runs 13 residues. The CDR3 DNA reads as TGTGCCAGCCGTAGCGGGAGTACCGACGAGCAGTACTTC. It is translated as CASRSGSTDEQYF.

This clone was seen only a few times. The rearrangement joins TRBV7-9 to TRBJ1-1; D gene ambiguous. This CDR3 is built from 14 residues. Trimming removed 5 bases at V and 2 bases at J, with 12 bases between. Germline V gene lookup returns CDR1 SEHNR and CDR2 FQNEAQ (reference sequence). CDR3 nucleotides: TGTGCCAGCAGCGTGGGCCAAGTTAACACTGAAGCTTTCTTT. Encoded protein: CASSVGQVNTEAFF.

This clone has a single count. This chain links TRBV9 with TRBJ2-3; D might be TRBD1 (6 bases). The CDR3 totals 14 residues. Trimming pared 4 bases from V and 3 bases from J, leaving 12 bases between. Germline loops: CDR1 SGDLS, CDR2 YYNGEE. The DNA for the CDR3 is TGTGCCAGCAGCCCCAGGGGTCCGACAGATACGCAGTATTTT. Residues: CASSPRGPTDTQYF.

This sequence joins TRBV5-1 and TRBJ2-3; 11 bases fit TRBD2. Germline V CDR1 and CDR2: SGHRS, YFSETQ. V gave up 4 bases and J gave up 0 bases; unmatched junction bases: 1. This CDR3 is built from 15 residues. Here the CDR3 reads CASSRTSGSTDTQYF. The CDR3 nucleotides are TGCGCCAGCAGCCGGACTAGCGGGAGCACAGATACGCAGTATTTT.

V gene TRBV29-1 combines with J gene TRBJ2-1; 8 nucleotides line up with TRBD2. Trimming took 3 bases from V and 9 from J; bases not matched to a gene: 10. Germline-derived CDR1 and CDR2 are SQVTM and ANQGSEA. The CDR3 loop spans 14 amino acids. For the CDR3, the DNA is TGCAGCGTTGACTGGGCGGGAGGTGGGATTGAGCAGTTCTTC. Translation gives CSVDWAGGGIEQFF.